This TCR beta chain was profiled in a study of cytomegalovirus exposure and HLA in healthy donors. Notes on the study in general: Presence/absence comparisons presumed near-even sequencing depth among donors. CMV antigen specificity was confirmed in vitro for a few CMV-associated chains. Association of a missense DCLRE1C variant with TCR beta V- and J-gene trimming was reported in a later analysis.

Germline assignment: CDR1 SGHDT and CDR2 YYEEEE. The CDR3 has 14 residues. The junction had 8 bases not matched to a gene; V was cut back by 6 bases and J by 3 bases. Points on this clone: Its matching antigen is unknown.

PCR involved 60 Vbeta and 13 Jbeta primers. TCRdb's copy holds only in-frame clones and misses some; the assay was immunoSEQ multiplex PCR. The sample's table shows around 74,000 clones. Each donor was nominally healthy when sampled (though unrecorded immune exposures were likely). The chain recombines TRBV5-6 with TRBJ1-2; TRBD1 matches at 7 bases. The receptor's source is a man in his fifties in good health and CMV-seropositive. The sequencing input was PBMCs. The CDR3 DNA reads TGTGCCAGCACCATAGACAGGGCGGACTATGGCTACACCTTC. This codes for CASTIDRADYGYTF. The full variable domain, rest sourced from reference TRBV5-6 and TRBJ1-2, is DAGVTQSPTHLIKTRGQQVTLRCSPKSGHDTVSWYQQALGQGPQFIFQYYEEEERQRGNFPDRFSGHQFPNYSSELNVNALLLGDSALYLCASTIDRADYGYTFGSGTRLTVV.